This passage covers 9 T cell receptor beta chains from one sample sequenced in a study of control samples from healthy donors and cancer patients. TCRdb keeps only in-frame clones here, not all; method: immunoSEQ multiplex PCR. The sample holds some 100,000 clones, about 80% seen once. The sample comprised blood. These receptors were collected from a woman aged 25 to 39 in good health.

V gene TRBV11-1 combines with J gene TRBJ2-3, with TRBD2 matching 9 bases. Unmatched junction bases numbered 5, after V lost 5 bases and J lost 2 bases. Germline V gives CDR1 SGHAT, CDR2 FQDESV (reference sequence). The CDR3 has 15 residues. The CDR3: CASSGVAGVTDTQYF. The CDR3 nucleotides are TGTGCCAGCAGCGGAGTAGCGGGGGTCACAGATACGCAGTATTTT. The entire variable domain, with the rest obtained from reference TRBV11-1 and TRBJ2-3, is as follows: EAEVAQSPRYKITEKSQAVAFWCDPISGHATLYWYRQILGQGPELLVQFQDESVVDDSQLPKDRFSAERLKGVDSTLKIQPAELGDSAMYLCASSGVAGVTDTQYFGPGTRLTVL.

To note about this clone: Other DNA sequences from this sample encode an identical CDR3 as well. The rearrangement links TRBV19 to TRBJ1-1; D gene unclear. CDR1 is LNHDA and CDR2 is SQIVND in the germline V gene (reference sequence). CDR3 length: 14 amino acids. The V end lost 0 bases, the J end lost 1 base, and 6 bases lay between the germline ends. This CDR3 reads CASSIERRNTEAFF. In DNA form, the CDR3 reads TGTGCCAGTAGTATAGAGCGGCGGAACACTGAAGCTTTCTTT. The variable domain in full, with the rest retrieved from reference TRBV19 and TRBJ1-1, is DGGITQSPKYLFRKEGQNVTLSCEQNLNHDAMYWYRQDPGQGLRLIYYSQIVNDFQKGDIAEGYSVSREKKESFPLTVTSAQKNPTAFYLCASSIERRNTEAFFGQGTRLTVV.

This clone has just a few counts. The V and J genes are TRBV7-9 and TRBJ2-7; D is undetermined. With 5 bases removed from V and 3 bases from J, the gap between germline ends came to 8 bases. The germline CDR1 and CDR2 sequences are SEHNR and FQNEAQ (reference sequence). The CDR3 is 12 residues long. CDR3 amino acids: CASSPLNYEQYF. The CDR3, as DNA: TGTGCCAGCAGCCCGCTAAACTACGAGCAGTACTTC.

The V and J genes are TRBV3-1 (or the pseudogene TRBV3-2) and TRBJ1-5; D is perhaps TRBD1 (5 bases). CDR1 is LGHDT, CDR2 YNNKEL, per germline (reference sequence). The CDR3 is made up of 16 amino acids. V lost 3 bases, J lost 4 bases, and 16 bases lay in between. In DNA, the CDR3 is TGTGCCAGCAGCCAGGATGACAGTCCAATTAATCAGCCCCAGCATTTT. It yields the protein CASSQDDSPINQPQHF.

In its sample, this clone was seen once. The chain links TRBV2 to TRBJ2-2; 7 bases agree with TRBD2. With V trimmed by 6 bases and J by 2 bases, 3 bases remained unmatched. Germline V lookup: CDR1 SNHLY, CDR2 FYNNEI. The CDR3 spans 14 residues. The CDR3 DNA follows: TGTGCCAGCAGGTCGGGGGGTAACACCGGGGAGCTGTTTTTT. It is translated as CASRSGGNTGELFF.

The chain couples TRBV20-1 to TRBJ1-1; D call uncertain. Germline V gene data show CDR1 as DFQATT and CDR2 as SNEGSKA (reference sequence). The CDR3 runs 13 residues. V was clipped by 3 bases and J by 3 bases, with 11 bases between them. The CDR3 nucleotides read TGCAGTGCTAGTCTGAGACCTGACACTGAAGCTTTCTTT. The encoded protein is CSASLRPDTEAFF.

The chain has TRBV6-5 and TRBJ2-1; 10 nucleotides match TRBD2. The CDR3 loop spans 14 amino acids. Germline CDR1 is MNHEY and CDR2 is SVGAGI. Trimming removed 7 bases from V and 14 bases from J; junction bases left unmatched: 14. The CDR3 spells CASTPVSGGSNEFF. The CDR3 DNA follows: TGTGCCAGCACCCCGGTTAGCGGGGGGTCAAATGAGTTCTTC.

V gene TRBV7-2 combines with J gene TRBJ1-2; a weak D match, TRBD1 (5 bases). This CDR3 comprises 14 residues. Germline values: CDR1 SGHTA, CDR2 FQGNSA. Trimming removed 5 bases from V and 2 bases from J, with 12 bases in between. The CDR3 is CASSQAGENYGYTF. In DNA form, the CDR3 reads TGTGCCAGCAGCCAGGCGGGGGAAAACTATGGCTACACCTTC. Variable domain in full (rest from reference TRBV7-2 and TRBJ1-2): GAGVSQSPSNKVTEKGKDVELRCDPISGHTALYWYRQSLGQGLEFLIYFQGNSAPDKSGLPSDRFSAERTGGSVSTLTIQRTQQEDSAVYLCASSQAGENYGYTFGSGTRLTVV.

This rearrangement joins TRBV12-3 or TRBV12-4 to TRBJ1-6; D may be TRBD1 (5 bases). V was clipped by 6 bases and J by 8 bases, with 11 bases between them. The CDR3 is 13 residues long. In DNA form, the CDR3 reads TGTGCCAGCAGGGGGACGTCGTATTCACCCCTCCACTTT. This encodes CASRGTSYSPLHF.